Listed below are T cell receptor beta chains from one sample, sequenced in a study of blood T cells in healthy people across ages. TCRdb re-called the 5' RACE reads with MiXCR, one entry per CDR3 protein. The sample records 1.5 million to 2 million distinct CDR3 sequences, about 35% being singletons. Sequencing was done on a sample of blood. These receptors were collected from a woman younger than 45 in good health. Each CDR3 is given without its conserved first and last residue.

ASRLGGTKNIQY	TRBV28	TRBJ2-4
ASSSQGLWNQPQH	TRBV6-2/TRBV6-3	TRBJ1-5
ASSAAREVPSYEQY	TRBV2	TRBJ2-7
ATSRDVGTGDHQETQY	TRBV15	TRBJ2-5
ASNSLAGGAYNEQF	TRBV6-6	TRBJ2-1
ASSQEGGSRGYGYT	TRBV5-1	TRBJ1-2
ASRDNEQF	TRBV7-9	TRBJ2-1
ASSLQGDTTNEKLF	TRBV5-5	TRBJ1-4
ASPAEETQY	TRBV27	TRBJ2-5
ASSLLPGSTDTQY	TRBV12-3/TRBV12-4	TRBJ2-3
ASNPTGLNSPLH	TRBV12-3/TRBV12-4	TRBJ1-6
ASSSQAGFGETQY	TRBV9	TRBJ2-5
ASRPRLAGGPETQY	TRBV12-3/TRBV12-4	TRBJ2-5
ASSQEFVGTGAVSIVNEQF	TRBV4-1	TRBJ2-1
ASSPNSGTVSYEQY	TRBV28	TRBJ2-7
ASSQDPTGRETQY	TRBV4-1	TRBJ2-5
ASSLDSDRAF	TRBV13	TRBJ1-1
ASSQDWDRDYEQY	TRBV11-2	TRBJ2-7
ASSEFSYGYT	TRBV2	TRBJ1-2
ASGGTASYEQY	TRBV3-1	TRBJ2-7
ASSVSGTSGNEQY	TRBV27	TRBJ2-7
ASSLQLGVGKQPQH	TRBV7-9	TRBJ1-5
SAEDTEQY	TRBV20-1	TRBJ2-7
ASSLPGHISYEQY	TRBV28	TRBJ2-7